Below are 6 T cell receptor beta chains sequenced from a single sample in a study of blood T cell repertoires in COVID-19. Clones were read by immunoSEQ multiplex PCR, and TCRdb kept only the in-frame ones, dropping some. This sample has roughly 100,000 clones, with roughly 86% found just once. Sequenced material: peripheral blood. These TCRs come from a man in his forties with active or convalescent COVID-19.

There are a few counts of this clone. The V gene is TRBV7-9, the J gene TRBJ2-3; no clear D gene. Germline V CDR1 and CDR2: SEHNR, FQNEAQ (reference sequence). This CDR3 has 11 amino acids. V was trimmed by 4 bases and J by 6 bases, leaving 5 bases between them. CDR3 residues: CASSSKDTQYF. The CDR3 DNA sequence: TGTGCCAGCAGCTCTAAGGATACGCAGTATTTT.

The chain joins TRBV27 to TRBJ1-1; 7 bases match TRBD1. Germline V gene data show CDR1 as MNHEY and CDR2 as SMNVEV (reference sequence). The CDR3 totals 16 residues. V was clipped by 7 bases and J by 1 base; unmatched bases: 12. CDR3 in amino acids: CASIQRQGPRNTEAFF. CDR3 in DNA: TGTGCCAGCATCCAAAGACAGGGTCCCCGGAACACTGAAGCTTTCTTT.

The table lists this clone with a count of one. J is TRBJ2-7 and V is TRBV5-5; TRBD1 matches 10 bases. V lost 5 bases, J lost 6 bases, and 8 bases stayed unmatched. The CDR3 extends over 14 amino acids. Germline CDR1 SGHKS, CDR2 YYEKEE (reference sequence). The CDR3 spells CASRNPGQGSEQYF. The CDR3 region has the DNA TGTGCCAGCAGAAATCCGGGACAGGGGAGCGAGCAGTACTTC.

The chain recombines TRBV9 with TRBJ2-7; tentative D call: TRBD2 (6 bases). Trimming took 2 bases from V and 5 from J, leaving 17 bases between them. The CDR3 spans 15 residues. CDR1 SGDLS and CDR2 YYNGEE come from the germline V gene. CDR3 bases: TGTGCCAGCAGCGTGATCGGGCCCTGGGGGGACGAGCAGTACTTC. Its protein is CASSVIGPWGDEQYF.

A single count supports this clone. The chain joins TRBV5-6 to TRBJ2-2; 9 bases line up with TRBD1. Germline loops: CDR1 SGHDT, CDR2 YYEEEE. Trimming took 0 bases from V and 6 from J; bases not matched to a gene: 3. The CDR3 loop spans 15 amino acids. The CDR3 is CASSLDRGPSGELFF. CDR3 DNA: TGTGCCAGCAGCTTGGACAGGGGGCCCTCCGGGGAGCTGTTTTTT.

This clone occurred once. The sample has other DNA sequences that encode this CDR3 too. V gene TRBV7-2 combines with J gene TRBJ2-7; no clear D gene. Germline values: CDR1 SGHTA, CDR2 FQGNSA. The CDR3 loop spans 11 amino acids. The V and J ends lost 4 bases and 2 bases respectively, with 3 bases between them. The CDR3 nucleotides read TGTGCCAGCAGCTCAGCCTACGAGCAGTACTTC. It specifies CASSSAYEQYF.